Below are 17 T cell receptor beta chains sequenced from a single sample in a study of blood T cell repertoires in COVID-19. Method: immunoSEQ multiplex PCR; TCRdb's copy keeps in-frame clones and lacks some. The table lists 650,000 to 800,000 clones, about nine tenths of them singletons. The sample consisted of peripheral blood. The source of these receptors is a woman younger than 30 with acute or convalescent COVID-19.

J is TRBJ1-5 and V is TRBV19; TRBD1 matches at 7 bases. The V gene end was trimmed by 7 bases and the J gene end by 6 bases; junction bases not matched to a gene: 3. The CDR3 contains 12 residues. From germline, CDR1 is LNHDA and CDR2 SQIVND (reference sequence). CDR3 region: CASTEGAQPQHF. The CDR3 nucleotides read TGTGCCAGTACAGAGGGGGCTCAGCCCCAGCATTTT.

The V call is TRBV6-2 or TRBV6-3, the J call TRBJ1-5, with D tentatively TRBD1 (6 bases). The germline gives CDR1 MNHEY, CDR2 SVGEGT. The CDR3 is 15 residues long. Trimming removed 6 bases from V and 6 bases from J, with 18 bases in between. CDR3 region: CASSPGQRGSQPQHF. The DNA for the CDR3 is TGTGCCAGCAGCCCTGGACAGCGAGGGAGTCAGCCCCAGCATTTT.

This chain joins TRBV5-6 and TRBJ2-7; 7 positions match TRBD1. Trimming cost V 3 bases and J 6 bases; bases outside gene matches: 6. Germline-derived CDR1 and CDR2 are SGHDT and YYEEEE. The CDR3 extends over 13 amino acids. Here the CDR3 DNA reads TGTGCCAGCAGCTACCAGGGGGTTGGCGAGCAGTACTTC. Its translation is CASSYQGVGEQYF. Drawing the rest from reference TRBV5-6 and TRBJ2-7, the complete variable domain is DAGVTQSPTHLIKTRGQQVTLRCSPKSGHDTVSWYQQALGQGPQFIFQYYEEEERQRGNFPDRFSGHQFPNYSSELNVNALLLGDSALYLCASSYQGVGEQYFGPGTRLTVT.

The genes are TRBV7-2 and TRBJ1-3; tentatively, D is TRBD1 (5 bases). The germline gives CDR1 SGHTA, CDR2 FQGNSA. Trimming stripped 1 base from V and 0 bases from J, with 16 bases between. This CDR3 comprises 18 residues. DNA of the CDR3: TGTGCCAGCAGCTTAGTAGACAGCGCCGGATTCTCTGGAAACACCATATATTTT. Translation: CASSLVDSAGFSGNTIYF.

V usage is TRBV27 and J usage is TRBJ2-7; 7 nucleotides match TRBD2. The CDR3 spans 20 residues. J was trimmed by 3 bases and V by 7 bases; bases with no gene match: 27. CDR1 and CDR2 from the germline V gene are MNHEY and SMNVEV (reference sequence). CDR3 region: CASKPSSGVEYVSPIYEQYF. As DNA, the CDR3 is TGTGCCAGCAAACCTTCTAGCGGCGTGGAGTACGTATCTCCCATCTACGAGCAGTACTTC.

The chain carries TRBV6-1 and TRBJ1-2, with TRBD1 identical over 8 bases. The trim removed 2 bases at V and 6 bases at J, leaving 5 bases unmatched. The length of the CDR3 is 14 residues. Germline V lookup: CDR1 MNHNS, CDR2 SASEGT. The chain's CDR3 is CASSEQDRDHGYTF. Written as DNA, the CDR3 is TGTGCCAGCAGTGAACAGGACAGGGATCATGGCTACACCTTC.

On this clone: Distinct nucleotide sequences in the sample also encode this CDR3. V gene TRBV2 combines with J gene TRBJ1-1; possibly TRBD1 for D (5 bases). CDR1 is SNHLY and CDR2 is FYNNEI in the germline V gene. Trimming pared 4 bases from V and 1 base from J, leaving 7 bases between. The CDR3 runs 13 residues. The chain's CDR3 is CASSVRGNTEAFF. DNA of the CDR3: TGTGCCAGCAGTGTAAGGGGGAACACTGAAGCTTTCTTT.

The rearrangement links TRBV4-2 to TRBJ2-3; 10 bases are a match to TRBD2. V lost 4 bases and J lost 5; bases outside the gene matches: 15. Germline V lookup: CDR1 LGHNA, CDR2 YNFKEQ. This CDR3 region has 18 residues. CDR3 nucleotide sequence: TGTGCCAGCAGCCTTATAGGTACAGCGGGGGGGCTTGGAGATACGCAGTATTTT. Translated: CASSLIGTAGGLGDTQYF.

The CDR3 protein is CATSRKGASSFVEQFF. The CDR3 nucleotides read TGTGCCACCAGTAGGAAGGGGGCCTCCTCCTTTGTTGAGCAGTTCTTC. The chain links TRBV24-1 to TRBJ2-1; the match to TRBD1 covers 7 bases. Trimming removed 6 bases from V and 9 bases from J; junction bases left unmatched: 16. Germline V gives CDR1 KGHDR, CDR2 SFDVKD. The CDR3 covers 16 residues.

This clone was seen a single time. The chain uses TRBV18 and TRBJ1-3, with D hard to call. The V gene lost 0 bases and the J gene lost 2 bases, with 8 bases spanning the gap. The CDR3 extends over 15 amino acids. Germline V gene data show CDR1 as KGHSH and CDR2 as LQKENI. CDR3 bases: TGTGCCAGCTCACCACCGGGGAGACCTGGAAACACCATATATTTT. As protein: CASSPPGRPGNTIYF.

V gene TRBV12-5 combines with J gene TRBJ1-1; D not certain. V shed 1 base and J shed 2 bases, with 8 bases lying between them. The CDR3 is 14 amino acids. Looked up from germline, CDR1 is LGHNT and CDR2 is FRNRAP. The CDR3 coding sequence is TGTGCTAGTGGTTTGGACAGACATAACACTGAAGCTTTCTTT. It translates to CASGLDRHNTEAFF.

This clone was observed a few times. This chain connects TRBV27 to TRBJ1-6; D possibly corresponds to TRBD1 (5 bases). The CDR3 runs to 15 residues. Looked up from germline, CDR1 is MNHEY and CDR2 is SMNVEV (reference sequence). The V end was cut by 6 bases, the J end by 6 bases, with 15 bases between. This chain's CDR3 is CASRDPQGRNSPLHF. The CDR3 DNA reads as TGTGCCAGCAGGGACCCGCAGGGCCGTAATTCACCCCTCCACTTT.

The J gene is TRBJ1-2, the V gene TRBV18; the match to TRBD1 covers 8 bases. V was pared by 6 bases and J by 8 bases, with 5 bases of the junction left unmatched. The CDR3 is 12 residues long. Germline V gives CDR1 KGHSH, CDR2 LQKENI. This CDR3 is CASSLGQGGYTF. CDR3 nucleotides: TGTGCCAGCTCCCTCGGACAGGGAGGCTACACCTTC.

This rearrangement joins TRBV19 to TRBJ2-3; 8 positions match TRBD1. J lost 2 bases, V lost 3 bases, and 10 bases had no gene match. CDR3 size: 17 residues. Germline V CDR1 and CDR2: LNHDA, SQIVND (reference sequence). Here the CDR3 DNA reads TGTGCCAGTAGTATTTTTTCGACAGGGGTGTCCACAGATACGCAGTATTTT. Translating it yields CASSIFSTGVSTDTQYF.

With respect to this clone: Other DNA sequences within the sample encode an identical CDR3. The V gene is TRBV6-5, the J gene TRBJ2-7, with 8 positions matching TRBD1. CDR1 and CDR2 (germline): MNHEY, SVGAGI. V lost 6 bases to trimming and J lost 1 base; unmatched junction nucleotides: 5. This CDR3 region has 14 residues. CDR3 nucleotide sequence: TGTGCCAGCAGGAGAGGACAGGGATCCTACGAGCAGTACTTC. It translates to CASRRGQGSYEQYF.

The rearrangement uses TRBV18 and TRBJ2-1; D not resolved. There are 16 residues in the CDR3. Germline-derived CDR1 and CDR2 are KGHSH and LQKENI. The V gene lost 3 bases and the J gene lost 0 bases, with 12 bases spanning the gap. This chain's CDR3 is CASSPGRHNSYNEQFF. In nucleotides, the CDR3 is TGTGCCAGCTCACCGGGTCGACACAACTCCTACAATGAGCAGTTCTTC. Complete variable domain (other parts from reference TRBV18 and TRBJ2-1): NAGVMQNPRHLVRRRGQEARLRCSPMKGHSHVYWYRQLPEEGLKFMVYLQKENIIDESGMPKERFSAEFPKEGPSILRIQQVVRGDSAAYFCASSPGRHNSYNEQFFGPGTRLTVL.

This chain connects TRBV27 to TRBJ1-1; D gene unclear. Trimming shortened V by 4 bases and J by 0 bases, and 9 bases separated the two germline ends. This CDR3 has 14 residues. Germline CDR1 and CDR2: MNHEY and SMNVEV (reference sequence). The CDR3 DNA sequence: TGTGCCAGCAGTTACGGACTTATGAACACTGAAGCTTTCTTT. Translated, it gives CASSYGLMNTEAFF.